This TCR beta chain was recorded in a study of T cell responses to AZD1222 COVID-19 vaccine. Whole-study results and caveats: A reported finding is that nearly half of spike-specific TCRs target unmutated variant regions. Samples come after the peak T cell response, not at day 14.

Concerning this clone: Its antigen is not known.

Profiled with immunoSEQ multiplex PCR; TCRdb holds only in-frame clones, not every one. The sample records over 150,000 clones, 90% being singletons. V lost 6 bases, J lost 0 bases, and 30 bases lay in between. The CDR3 loop spans 20 amino acids. The germline V gene has CDR1 MDHEN and CDR2 SYDVKM. Source: peripheral blood, taken on day 0 of AZD1222 vaccination. This clonotype originated in an adult in good health. The chain has TRBV28 and TRBJ2-7; a weak D match, TRBD1 (8 bases). CDR3 nucleotides: TGTGCCAGCAGCTACAGGGGGGGACTCCCCTTTACCCCTAGCTCCTACGAGCAGTACTTC. Its translation: CASSYRGGLPFTPSSYEQYF.